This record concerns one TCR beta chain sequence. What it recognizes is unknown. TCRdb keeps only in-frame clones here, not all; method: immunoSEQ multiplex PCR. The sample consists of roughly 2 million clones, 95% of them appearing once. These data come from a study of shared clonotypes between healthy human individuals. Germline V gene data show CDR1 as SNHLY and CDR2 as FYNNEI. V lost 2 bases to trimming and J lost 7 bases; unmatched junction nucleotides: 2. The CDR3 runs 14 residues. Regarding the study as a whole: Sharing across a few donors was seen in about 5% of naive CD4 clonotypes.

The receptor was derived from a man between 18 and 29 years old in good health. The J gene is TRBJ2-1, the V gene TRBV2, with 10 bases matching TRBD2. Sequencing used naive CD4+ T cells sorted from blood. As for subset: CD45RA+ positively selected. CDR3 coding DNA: TGTGCCAGCAGTGAACAGGGACTAGCGAATGAGCAGTTCTTC. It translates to CASSEQGLANEQFF.